A selection of T cell receptor beta chains follows, all from one sample in a study of T cell clonotyping in hematopoietic cell transplantation. Sequencing was performed with immunoSEQ multiplex PCR; in TCRdb, only in-frame clones are kept and a portion is missing. The table has more than 25,000 clones, more than 70% seen once; the top ten hold 5% to 6.5%. The sequencing used peripheral blood mononuclear cells, collected before stem cell transplant. The source of these receptors is a man aged 50-59 years with myelodysplastic syndrome. Some clones in this sample may be carry-over from other donors' samples. Both conserved end residues are part of each CDR3. D genes are given only for firm matches. A clone size is listed for some rows: how often the clone was seen (once, few, many), or a class if it is expanded.

J: TRBJ2-1
V: TRBV28
D: .
size: .
CDR3: CASSLRRARDEQFF

J: TRBJ2-7
V: TRBV6-5
D: .
size: .
CDR3: CASSRPRSDEQYF

J: TRBJ2-5
V: TRBV7-3
D: .
size: .
CDR3: CASSLYNRAGETQYF

J: TRBJ1-6
V: TRBV6-1
D: .
size: .
CDR3: CASSEEGPFGSYNSPLHF

J: TRBJ2-3
V: TRBV14
D: TRBD2
size: .
CDR3: CASSRGGASTDTQYF

J: TRBJ2-3
V: TRBV11-2
D: .
size: .
CDR3: CASSPPYTDTQYF

J: TRBJ2-2
V: TRBV30
D: TRBD2
size: .
CDR3: CAWSVGLAGNTGELFF

J: TRBJ1-5
V: TRBV7-2
D: .
size: .
CDR3: CASSSRATGNQPQHF

J: TRBJ2-7
V: TRBV30
D: TRBD2
size: .
CDR3: CAWSVSGGVYEQYF

J: TRBJ2-5
V: TRBV28
D: TRBD2
size: few
CDR3: CAGNRGEETQYF

J: TRBJ1-1
V: TRBV6-5
D: .
size: .
CDR3: CASSYRGAQGTEAFF

J: TRBJ2-4
V: TRBV6-5
D: .
size: .
CDR3: CASGRGNSDIQYF

J: TRBJ1-1
V: TRBV5-4
D: .
size: .
CDR3: CASSSPRVRDTEAFF

J: TRBJ1-2
V: TRBV30
D: TRBD1
size: .
CDR3: CASDRGRLDYGYTF

J: TRBJ2-3
V: TRBV6-5
D: TRBD2
size: .
CDR3: CAAAASGRTDTQYF

J: TRBJ1-5
V: TRBV6-6
D: .
size: .
CDR3: CASSYSGQPQHF

J: TRBJ2-7
V: TRBV27
D: TRBD1
size: .
CDR3: CASGPGQGIYEQYF

J: TRBJ2-7
V: TRBV6-5
D: TRBD1
size: .
CDR3: CASSNGQGSYEQYF

J: TRBJ1-2
V: TRBV6-4
D: .
size: .
CDR3: CASSDSTELGGYTF

J: TRBJ2-7
V: TRBV29-1
D: TRBD1
size: .
CDR3: CSVETGVYEQYF

J: TRBJ2-3
V: TRBV5-1
D: .
size: .
CDR3: CASSLAPAQDADTQYF

J: TRBJ2-3
V: TRBV30
D: TRBD1
size: once
CDR3: CACRITGEDTQYF

J: TRBJ2-7
V: TRBV6-5
D: TRBD2
size: .
CDR3: CASRPSGGTYEQYF

J: TRBJ1-1
V: TRBV4-2
D: .
size: .
CDR3: CASSQVQEDTEAFF

J: TRBJ1-1
V: TRBV30
D: TRBD1
size: .
CDR3: CAWSAPDRENTEAFF

J: TRBJ2-2
V: TRBV27
D: TRBD1
size: few
CDR3: CASSLGTGANTGELFF

J: TRBJ1-1
V: TRBV30
D: .
size: .
CDR3: CAWTAWTANEAFF

J: TRBJ2-5
V: TRBV6-5
D: .
size: .
CDR3: CASSSLLGAGETQYF

J: TRBJ1-2
V: TRBV19
D: TRBD1
size: .
CDR3: CASSSLTGEGYTF